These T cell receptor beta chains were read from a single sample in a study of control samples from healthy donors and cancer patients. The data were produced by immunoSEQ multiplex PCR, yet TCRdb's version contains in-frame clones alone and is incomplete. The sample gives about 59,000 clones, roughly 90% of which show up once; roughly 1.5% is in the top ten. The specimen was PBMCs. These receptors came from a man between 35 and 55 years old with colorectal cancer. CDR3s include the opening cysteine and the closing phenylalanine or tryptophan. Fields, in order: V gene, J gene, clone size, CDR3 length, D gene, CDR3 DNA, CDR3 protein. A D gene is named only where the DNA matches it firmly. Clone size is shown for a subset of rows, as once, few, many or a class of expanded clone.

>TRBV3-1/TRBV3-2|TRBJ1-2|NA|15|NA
TGTGCCAGCAGCCAACTCAGAGAGGGAATCTATGGCTACACCTTC
CASSQLREGIYGYTF
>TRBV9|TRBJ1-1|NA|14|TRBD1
TGTGCCAGCAGCCCAAACAGGGGTGGCACTGAAGCTTTCTTT
CASSPNRGGTEAFF
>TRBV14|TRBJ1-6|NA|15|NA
TGTGCCAGCAGCCAAGAATTTGTGGCGAATTCACCCCTCCACTTT
CASSQEFVANSPLHF
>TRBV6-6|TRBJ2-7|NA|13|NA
TGTGCCAGCAGTCCCCGCGAACGGGGAGAGCAGTACTTC
CASSPRERGEQYF
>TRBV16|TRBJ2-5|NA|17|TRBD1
TGTGCCAGCAGCCAACCAAGGACAGGTTCCTACCAAGAGACCCAGTACTTC
CASSQPRTGSYQETQYF
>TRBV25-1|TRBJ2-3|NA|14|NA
TGTGCCAGCAGACCGAACAGGATGAGAGATACGCAGTATTTT
CASRPNRMRDTQYF
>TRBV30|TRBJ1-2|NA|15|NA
TGTGCCTGGAGCTCCCCGGCCGGGGGAGGCTATGGCTACACCTTC
CAWSSPAGGGYGYTF
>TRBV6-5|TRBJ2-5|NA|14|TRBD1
TGTGCCAGCAGTTACCCCCCAGGGGGAGAGACCCAGTACTTC
CASSYPPGGETQYF
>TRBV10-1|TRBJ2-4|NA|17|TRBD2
TGCGCCATCCAGGGACTAGCAGAGTCTTTAGCCAAAAACATTCAGTACTTC
CAIQGLAESLAKNIQYF
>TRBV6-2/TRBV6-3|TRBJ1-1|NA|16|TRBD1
TGTGCCAGCAGTTTGGCAGGGGGAAGGATGGGCACTGAAGCTTTCTTT
CASSLAGGRMGTEAFF
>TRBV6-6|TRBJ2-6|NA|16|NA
TGTGCCAGCAGTCCACCCGCCGCCTCTGGGGCCAACGTCCTGACTTTC
CASSPPAASGANVLTF
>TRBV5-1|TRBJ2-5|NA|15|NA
TGCGCCAGCAGCTTGGCCGTAACGGACCAAGAGACCCAGTACTTC
CASSLAVTDQETQYF
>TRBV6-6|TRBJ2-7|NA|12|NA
TGTGCCAGCAGCCAGAGTAGCTACGAGCAGTACTTC
CASSQSSYEQYF
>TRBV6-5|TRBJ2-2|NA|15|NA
TGTGCCAGCACCCGGCTCCTATCAAACACCGGGGAGCTGTTTTTT
CASTRLLSNTGELFF
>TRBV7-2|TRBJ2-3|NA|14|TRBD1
TGTGCCAGCACCCCGGACAGGACCAGGGATACGCAGTATTTT
CASTPDRTRDTQYF
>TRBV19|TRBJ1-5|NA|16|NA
TGTGCCAGTAGTATTCCGACAGGAGTTAGCAATCAGCCCCAGCATTTT
CASSIPTGVSNQPQHF
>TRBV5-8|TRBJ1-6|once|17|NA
TGTGCCAGCAGCTCGGGAGTGTCACGCATCTATAATTCACCCCTCCACTTT
CASSSGVSRIYNSPLHF
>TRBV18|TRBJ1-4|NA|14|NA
TGTGCCAGCTCACCAGTCACAGGGCTTGAAAAACTGTTTTTT
CASSPVTGLEKLFF
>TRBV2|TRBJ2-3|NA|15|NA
TGTGCCAGCAGTCCTACAGGGTTGGGAACAGATACGCAGTATTTT
CASSPTGLGTDTQYF
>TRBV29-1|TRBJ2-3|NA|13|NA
TGCAGCGTTGGGCCCAGATACACAGATACGCAGTATTTT
CSVGPRYTDTQYF
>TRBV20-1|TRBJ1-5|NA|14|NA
TGCAGTGCTAGTAGGTCAGATAGCAATCAGCCCCAGCATTTT
CSASRSDSNQPQHF
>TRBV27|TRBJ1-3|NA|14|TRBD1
TGTGCCAGCAGTACCCAGGGGGCTGGAAACACCATATATTTT
CASSTQGAGNTIYF
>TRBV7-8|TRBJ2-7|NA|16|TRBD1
TGTGCCAGCAGCCCGGGACAGGGGCCTAACCCTTACGAGCAGTACTTC
CASSPGQGPNPYEQYF
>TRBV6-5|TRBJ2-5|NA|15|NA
TGTGCCAGCAGTTACTCTTCGGGCTATCGGGAGACCCAGTACTTC
CASSYSSGYRETQYF
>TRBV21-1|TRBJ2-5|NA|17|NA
TGTGCCAGCAGCAAAAAGGCGACAGGGGGTAAACAAGAGACCCAGTACTTC
CASSKKATGGKQETQYF
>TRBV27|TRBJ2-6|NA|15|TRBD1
TGTGCCAGCAGTACCAGGGGGCTAGGGGCCAACGTCCTGACTTTC
CASSTRGLGANVLTF
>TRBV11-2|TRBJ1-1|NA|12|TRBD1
TGTGCCAGCAGCCAGGGGGGCACTGAAGCTTTCTTT
CASSQGGTEAFF
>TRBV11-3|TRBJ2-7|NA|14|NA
TGTGCCAGCAGCTTGGGGGGGACAGACTACGAGCAGTACTTC
CASSLGGTDYEQYF
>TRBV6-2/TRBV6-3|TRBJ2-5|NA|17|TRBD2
TGTGCCAGCAGTTACCCACGACGGGGGGGACCTCCACAGACCCAGTACTTC
CASSYPRRGGPPQTQYF
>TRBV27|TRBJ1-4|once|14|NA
TGTGCCACAGGGAAATTCGCAACTAATGAAAAACTGTTTTTT
CATGKFATNEKLFF
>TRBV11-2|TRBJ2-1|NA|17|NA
TGTGCCAGCAGCTCCCTGAAGTTTGCGCAAGTCCCAATGAGGTTGTTCTTC
CASSSLKFAQVPMRLFF
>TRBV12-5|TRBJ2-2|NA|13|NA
TGTGCTAGTGGTTTGGTGGGTTCCGGGGAGCTGTTTTTT
CASGLVGSGELFF
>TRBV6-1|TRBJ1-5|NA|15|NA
TGTGCCAGCAGTGAAGGGAGGTTGAGCAATCAGCCCCAGCATTTT
CASSEGRLSNQPQHF
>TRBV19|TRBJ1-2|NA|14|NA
TGTGCCAGTAGTATAGATCCACAGAGCTATGGCTACACCTTC
CASSIDPQSYGYTF
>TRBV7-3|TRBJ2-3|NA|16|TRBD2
TGTGCCAGCCGCCCCGGCCTAGCGGGGGAGGGGGATACGCAGTATTTT
CASRPGLAGEGDTQYF
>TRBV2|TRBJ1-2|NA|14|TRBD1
TGTGCCAGCAGTGGGGGACAGTATACTTATGGCTACACCTTC
CASSGGQYTYGYTF
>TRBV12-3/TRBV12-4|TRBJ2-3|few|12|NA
TGTGCCAGCAGACGGGGAACAGATACGCAGTATTTT
CASRRGTDTQYF
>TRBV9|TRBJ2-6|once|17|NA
TGTGCCAGCAGCTTCCGTGCGGACACGTCTGGGGCCAACGTCCTGACTTTC
CASSFRADTSGANVLTF
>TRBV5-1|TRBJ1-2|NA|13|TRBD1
TGCGCCAGCAAGCAAACAGGGGACGGAACCCACACCTTC
CASKQTGDGTHTF
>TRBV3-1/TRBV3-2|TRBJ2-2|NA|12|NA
TGTGCCAGCGAGGGAATAATCGGGGAGCTGTTTTTT
CASEGIIGELFF
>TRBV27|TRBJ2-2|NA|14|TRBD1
TGTGCCAGCGGAAACAGGGGTAACACCGGGGAGCTGTTTTTT
CASGNRGNTGELFF
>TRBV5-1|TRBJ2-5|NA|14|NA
TGCGCCAGCAGCTTTGGGTGGTTACAAGAGACCCAGTACTTC
CASSFGWLQETQYF
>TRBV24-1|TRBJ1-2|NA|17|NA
TGTGCCACCAGTGATTCTACGCGGATCTCGCCTAACTATGGCTACACCTTC
CATSDSTRISPNYGYTF
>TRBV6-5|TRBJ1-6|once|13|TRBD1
TGTGCCAGCAATTCGGGACAGAATTCACCCCTCCACTTT
CASNSGQNSPLHF
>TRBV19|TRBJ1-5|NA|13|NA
TGTGCCAGTGAAGGGGGGAACAATCAGCCCCAGCATTTT
CASEGGNNQPQHF
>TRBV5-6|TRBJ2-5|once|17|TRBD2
TGTGCCAGCAGCCCGGTAGGGAGCGGGGGCCCAGGGGAGACCCAGTACTTC
CASSPVGSGGPGETQYF
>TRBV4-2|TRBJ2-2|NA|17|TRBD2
TGTGCCAGCAGCCAAGCCGGGACTAGCGGGGGGTCCGGGGAGCTGTTTTTT
CASSQAGTSGGSGELFF
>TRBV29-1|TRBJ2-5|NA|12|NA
TGCAGCGTTGAGAGGATACAAGAGACCCAGTACTTC
CSVERIQETQYF
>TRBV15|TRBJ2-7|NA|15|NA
TGTGCCACCAGCAGAGGGAAGGCAGGGAACTACGAGCAGTACTTC
CATSRGKAGNYEQYF
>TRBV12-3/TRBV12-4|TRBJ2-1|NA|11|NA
TGTGCCAGCAGTTTTTTAGTTGAGCAGTTCTTC
CASSFLVEQFF
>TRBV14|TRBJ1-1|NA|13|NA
TGTGCCAGCAGCCCGCAGAGGAACACTGAAGCTTTCTTT
CASSPQRNTEAFF
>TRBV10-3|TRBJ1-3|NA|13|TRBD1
TGTGCCACCGTAGGACAGGAGCAAAACACCATATATTTT
CATVGQEQNTIYF
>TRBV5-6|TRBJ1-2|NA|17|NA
TGTGCCAGCAGGGTTATTGGGACACGGCGAATTAACTATGGCTACACCTTC
CASRVIGTRRINYGYTF
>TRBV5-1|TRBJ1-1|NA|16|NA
TGCGCCAGCAGCACTTCCCCGACGACAGCAAACACTGAAGCTTTCTTT
CASSTSPTTANTEAFF
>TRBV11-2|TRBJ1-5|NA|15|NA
TGTGCCAGCAGCTTAGAAGGTGGGAGCGATCAGCCCCAGCATTTT
CASSLEGGSDQPQHF